A selection of T cell receptor beta chains follows, all from one sample in a study of cytomegalovirus exposure and HLA in healthy donors. The assay was immunoSEQ multiplex PCR, and TCRdb's table has in-frame clones only and misses some. The table lists about 120,000 clones, 7% to 9.5% of them singletons. Material: PBMCs. The receptors here all came from a woman between 40 and 55 years old in good health and CMV-seropositive. Both conserved end residues are part of each CDR3. The D gene is left open where the match is weak. Not every row has a clone size; where given, it reads once, few, many or a size class.

D: TRBD1
size: .
V: TRBV5-1
J: TRBJ2-2
DNA: TGCGCCAGCAGCTTGGGGGGACAGGGTTCCGGGGAGCTGTTTTTT
CDR3: CASSLGGQGSGELFF

D: TRBD1
size: few
V: TRBV5-1
J: TRBJ1-3
DNA: TGCGCCAGCAGCTTGGAGGGACAGGGGGCGGAAAACACCATATATTTT
CDR3: CASSLEGQGAENTIYF

D: .
size: .
V: TRBV19
J: TRBJ1-5
DNA: TGTGCCAGTAGTATAGACAGGGAAGCGCCCCAGCATTTT
CDR3: CASSIDREAPQHF

D: .
size: .
V: TRBV27
J: TRBJ2-5
DNA: TGTGCCAGCAGCCAGGGCAGTCGAGAGACCCAGTACTTC
CDR3: CASSQGSRETQYF

D: .
size: .
V: TRBV10-3
J: TRBJ2-5
DNA: TGTGCCACCCTGGACAGCAACCAAGAGACCCAGTACTTC
CDR3: CATLDSNQETQYF

D: .
size: .
V: TRBV10-3
J: TRBJ1-1
DNA: TGTGCCATCCACAGGGCCCCGGGAACTGAAGCTTTCTTT
CDR3: CAIHRAPGTEAFF

D: .
size: few
V: TRBV14
J: TRBJ2-7
DNA: TGTGCCAGCAGCCAAGATTCGGGGTCGCCCTACGAGCAGTACTTC
CDR3: CASSQDSGSPYEQYF

D: .
size: few
V: TRBV10-3
J: TRBJ1-1
DNA: TGTGCCATCAGTGAGTGGGCAGTCGGGAGAAGGGACACTGAAGCTTTCTTT
CDR3: CAISEWAVGRRDTEAFF

D: TRBD1
size: .
V: TRBV27
J: TRBJ1-1
DNA: TGTGCCAGCAGTTTTAGGAGGGACAGTGAAGCTTTCTTT
CDR3: CASSFRRDSEAFF

D: .
size: few
V: TRBV5-6
J: TRBJ1-5
DNA: TGTGCCAGCAGCGAACGACTGGAGCAGCCCCAGCATTTT
CDR3: CASSERLEQPQHF

D: .
size: .
V: TRBV4-1
J: TRBJ1-2
DNA: TGCGCCAGCAGCCACACTAAGGGGTTACGGAATGGCTACACCTTC
CDR3: CASSHTKGLRNGYTF

D: TRBD1
size: .
V: TRBV18
J: TRBJ1-5
DNA: TGTGCCAGCTCACCGGGACAGGGGCCTCAGGCGGGTCAGCCCCAGCATTTT
CDR3: CASSPGQGPQAGQPQHF

D: TRBD2
size: few
V: TRBV7-6
J: TRBJ2-7
DNA: TGTGCCAGCAGCTCCGATCCCGGGACTAGACCCTACGAGCAGTACTTC
CDR3: CASSSDPGTRPYEQYF

D: .
size: .
V: TRBV10-1
J: TRBJ2-2
DNA: TGCGCCAGCAGGGAACAGGACACCGGGGAGCTGTTTTTT
CDR3: CASREQDTGELFF

D: .
size: .
V: TRBV10-3
J: TRBJ1-4
DNA: TGTGCCACCTCCCCCTCCGAGGGGGAAAGTTATGAAAAACTGTTTTTT
CDR3: CATSPSEGESYEKLFF